Below are 21 T cell receptor beta chains sequenced from a single sample in a study of neurological immune-mediated disorders. TCRdb fed the 5' RACE reads into MiXCR, producing one record per CDR3 protein. The table lists 78,000 or so distinct CDR3 sequences, around 4.6% of them singletons. Sequenced material: PBMCs. These receptor sequences come from a woman aged 25 to 39 with multiple sclerosis.

In this sample, this clonotype turned up many times. The rearrangement links TRBV7-2 to TRBJ2-5; 7 positions match TRBD2. Germline-derived CDR1 and CDR2 are SGHTA and FQGNSA. V dropped 1 base and J dropped 6; count of bases not matched to a gene: 5. The CDR3 consists of 14 residues. The CDR3 nucleotides read TGTGCCAGCAGCTTAGGGGAGGGGTGGAAGACCCAGTACTTC. Protein sequence: CASSLGEGWKTQYF.

This clonotype was detected a few times. The chain employs TRBV20-1 and TRBJ1-6; no clear D gene. Between the trimmed V and J ends, which lost 5 bases and 4 bases, there was a span of 15 bases. This CDR3 contains 15 residues. The germline gives CDR1 DFQATT, CDR2 SNEGSKA (reference sequence). CDR3 residues: CSARSTPAYNSPLHF. Here the CDR3 DNA reads TGCAGTGCTCGCTCAACACCGGCATATAATTCACCCCTCCACTTT.

This clonotype came up many times. The chain employs TRBV29-1 and TRBJ2-4; D is unclear. Per the germline V gene, CDR1 is SQVTM and CDR2 is ANQGSEA. Trimming removed 0 bases at V and 7 bases at J, with 7 bases between. The CDR3 is 12 amino acids. CDR3 coding DNA: TGCAGCGTTGAAGAACAGAATAACATTCAGTACTTC. Its translation: CSVEEQNNIQYF.

This clonotype was counted only a few times. This chain uses TRBV6-6 with TRBJ2-1; 8 positions match TRBD1. Germline CDR1 and CDR2: MNHNY and SVGAGI (reference sequence). V lost 4 bases to trimming and J lost 2 bases; unmatched junction nucleotides: 4. CDR3 length: 15 residues. CDR3 protein: CASSWTGSTYNEQFF. The CDR3, as DNA: TGTGCCAGCAGTTGGACAGGGAGTACCTACAATGAGCAGTTCTTC.

This clonotype appeared many times. CDR3 nucleotide sequence: TGCAGTGCTAGAGTTCGAGGCAGGGGTGATCCAGATACGCAGTATTTT. It is translated as CSARVRGRGDPDTQYF. V usage is TRBV20-1 and J usage is TRBJ2-3; D may be TRBD1 (6 bases). The CDR3 extends over 16 amino acids. Trimming stripped 1 base from V and 4 bases from J, with 18 bases between. Germline V gives CDR1 DFQATT, CDR2 SNEGSKA (reference sequence).

This clonotype was found many times. The rearrangement joins TRBV2 to TRBJ2-3, with TRBD2 matching over 13 bases. Trimming took 4 bases from V and 4 from J; bases not matched to a gene: 5. Germline CDR1 reads SNHLY; CDR2 reads FYNNEI. The CDR3 extends over 16 amino acids. The DNA for the CDR3 is TGTGCCAGCAGTGGACTAGCGGGGGGTAAGGCAGATACGCAGTATTTT. Amino acids: CASSGLAGGKADTQYF.

This clonotype has at least ten counts. The chain is built from TRBV2 and TRBJ1-5; 9 positions match TRBD1. The CDR3 is 16 residues long. Germline CDR1 and CDR2: SNHLY and FYNNEI. J was trimmed by 1 base and V by 6 bases; bases with no gene match: 7. CDR3 sequence: CASSLPGQGSNQPQHF. CDR3 nucleotides: TGTGCCAGCAGCCTCCCGGGACAGGGCAGCAATCAGCCCCAGCATTTT.

This clonotype appeared many times. This rearrangement joins TRBV5-1 to TRBJ2-2; possibly TRBD1 or TRBD2 for D (5 bases each). The CDR3 extends over 16 amino acids. V lost 2 bases and J 0 bases, leaving 11 bases between the germline ends. CDR1 and CDR2 (germline): SGHRS, YFSETQ. CDR3 DNA: TGCGCCAGCAGCTTTTGGGGGTCAGCGAACACCGGGGAGCTGTTTTTT. It codes for CASSFWGSANTGELFF.

In this sample, this clonotype turned up many times. The V call is TRBV27, the J call TRBJ2-7; TRBD1 or TRBD2 may be the D gene (5 bases each). Germline-derived CDR1 and CDR2 are MNHEY and SMNVEV (reference sequence). The CDR3 runs 19 residues. V was trimmed by 8 bases and J by 4 bases, leaving 33 bases between them. CDR3 residues: CASSFSGWGAVFGGYEQYF. The CDR3 coding sequence is TGTGCCAGCTCCTTCTCGGGATGGGGCGCGGTATTTGGTGGGTACGAGCAGTACTTC.

This clonotype was observed at least ten times. V and J are TRBV12-3 or TRBV12-4 and TRBJ2-1; 7 nucleotides line up with TRBD1. This CDR3 comprises 14 residues. V trimming: 5 bases; J trimming: 7 bases; junction bases outside the gene matches: 8. CDR3 in amino acids: CASSQTGQGNEQFF. CDR3 in DNA: TGTGCCAGCAGTCAGACAGGGCAGGGGAATGAGCAGTTCTTC.

Ten or more counts support this clonotype. This chain uses TRBV5-1 with TRBJ1-3; 8 bases agree with TRBD1. V lost 3 bases and J lost 0; bases outside the gene matches: 5. The germline gives CDR1 SGHRS, CDR2 YFSETQ. The CDR3 sequence is 16 residues long. As DNA, the CDR3 is TGCGCCAGCAGCTCGGGACAGGTCTTCTCTGGAAACACCATATATTTT. Translation gives CASSSGQVFSGNTIYF.

Ten or more counts support this clonotype. The chain couples TRBV20-1 to TRBJ2-5; D is undetermined. Trimming pared 3 bases from V and 5 bases from J, leaving 10 bases between. The CDR3 has 12 residues. Germline V gene data show CDR1 as DFQATT and CDR2 as SNEGSKA (reference sequence). The CDR3 region has the DNA TGCAGTGCTAGGCCGTTCGAGGAGACCCAGTACTTC. This sequence encodes CSARPFEETQYF.

This clonotype was counted a few times. This chain joins TRBV5-1 and TRBJ1-2; weak D call: TRBD1 (5 bases). The CDR3 runs to 14 residues. Trimming pared 4 bases from V and 4 bases from J, leaving 14 bases between. The germline V gene has CDR1 SGHRS and CDR2 YFSETQ. CDR3 loop: CASSGGMGLYGYTF. DNA of the CDR3: TGCGCCAGCAGCGGGGGAATGGGACTCTATGGCTACACCTTC.

This clonotype has a count of ten or more. This chain links TRBV4-1 with TRBJ2-1, with D possibly TRBD2 on 6 matching bases. CDR1 MGHRA and CDR2 YSYEKL come from the germline V gene. Deletions cut 1 base from V and 0 bases from J, with 13 bases between. The CDR3 is 17 amino acids. CDR3 coding DNA: TGCGCCAGCAGCCAAGGGTACCGGGACTTCTCCTACAATGAGCAGTTCTTC. Residues: CASSQGYRDFSYNEQFF.

This clonotype came up many times. This chain uses TRBV12-3 or TRBV12-4 with TRBJ2-2; D possibly corresponds to TRBD1 (6 bases). The CDR3 has 15 residues. Trimming removed 3 bases from V and 5 bases from J, with 13 bases in between. As DNA, the CDR3 is TGTGCCAGCAGTTTTCAGCCTACAGGGACCGGGGAGCTGTTTTTT. It yields the protein CASSFQPTGTGELFF.

This clonotype was seen at least ten times. The genes are TRBV20-1 and TRBJ2-5; 7 bases agree with TRBD1. Germline trimming cut 4 bases from V and 2 bases from J; bases unmatched to any gene: 19. The germline gives CDR1 DFQATT, CDR2 SNEGSKA (reference sequence). The CDR3 spans 18 residues. Written as DNA, the CDR3 is TGCAGTGCTAACCCATTGGGTAGCGAGGGGGCCCGGCAAGAGACCCAGTACTTC. Translation: CSANPLGSEGARQETQYF.

This clonotype was seen more than once but under ten times. A much larger clone lies a single base off, so this may be a read error. The gene calls are TRBV12-3 or TRBV12-4 and TRBJ1-1, with D hard to call. The CDR3 sequence is 18 residues long. Trimming left V 0 bases short and J 0 bases short, with 17 bases between. The CDR3 here is CASSLAPQRLGMNTEAFF. The CDR3 region has the DNA TGTGCCAGCAGTTTAGCTCCGCAACGGTTGGGCATGAACACTGAAGCTTTCTTT.

The chain is built from TRBV29-1 and TRBJ2-5, with 9 nucleotides matching TRBD1. The CDR3 spans 13 residues. Germline V CDR1 and CDR2: SQVTM, ANQGSEA. Losses at the gene ends were 6 bases for V and 5 bases for J; bases not matched to a gene: 7. The CDR3 DNA reads TGCAGCGTCACAGGGGGCGCTGAGGAGACCCAGTACTTC. It is translated as CSVTGGAEETQYF.

This clonotype was seen at least ten times. The rearrangement uses TRBV5-1 and TRBJ2-7; D may be TRBD1 (5 bases). Germline CDR1 and CDR2: SGHRS and YFSETQ. V lost 3 bases, J lost 6 bases, and 13 bases lay in between. This CDR3 region has 13 residues. The CDR3 region is CASSSGWGFEQYF. Written as DNA, the CDR3 is TGCGCCAGCAGCTCCGGGTGGGGCTTCGAGCAGTACTTC.

This clonotype has a count of ten or more. This chain joins TRBV10-3 and TRBJ2-3; D uncertain. V gave up 6 bases and J gave up 3 bases, with 13 bases separating them. The CDR3 sequence is 14 residues long. The germline V gene has CDR1 ENHRY and CDR2 SYGVKD. The DNA for the CDR3 is TGTGCCATCAGCTCTAGTCTCGAGACAGATACGCAGTATTTT. This translates into CAISSSLETDTQYF.

This clonotype showed up just a few times. The J gene is TRBJ2-7, the V gene TRBV9; 8 positions match TRBD2. Looked up from germline, CDR1 is SGDLS and CDR2 is YYNGEE. V was clipped by 0 bases and J by 7 bases; unmatched bases: 9. The length of the CDR3 is 15 residues. The DNA for the CDR3 is TGTGCCAGCAGCGTAGGGCCTAGCGGGTCGGGAGAGCAGTACTTC. The encoded protein is CASSVGPSGSGEQYF.